This section outlines one TCR beta chain sequence together with its context. Data came from immunoSEQ multiplex PCR; TCRdb stores just in-frame clones and leaves some out. In the table there are 79,000 or so clones, roughly 90% of which are singletons. Losses at the gene ends were 4 bases for V and 2 bases for J; bases not matched to a gene: 14. The CDR3 loop spans 17 amino acids. Germline V lookup: CDR1 SGHNT, CDR2 YENEEA. This entry belongs to a study of technical replicates of blood from several donors. V and J are TRBV11-3 and TRBJ2-7; 7 positions match TRBD1. The material sequenced was T cells isolated from PBMCs. The sequence was collected from a human donor in good health. The CDR3 sequence is CASSSRSWTGGTYEQYF. In DNA, the CDR3 is TGTGCCAGCAGCTCGCGTTCCTGGACAGGCGGAACCTACGAGCAGTACTTC. The whole variable domain, remainder taken from reference TRBV11-3 and TRBJ2-7, is EAGVVQSPRYKIIEKKQPVAFWCNPISGHNTLYWYLQNLGQGPELLIRYENEEAVDDSQLPKDRFSAERLKGVDSTLKIQPAELGDSAVYLCASSSRSWTGGTYEQYFGPGTRLTVT.